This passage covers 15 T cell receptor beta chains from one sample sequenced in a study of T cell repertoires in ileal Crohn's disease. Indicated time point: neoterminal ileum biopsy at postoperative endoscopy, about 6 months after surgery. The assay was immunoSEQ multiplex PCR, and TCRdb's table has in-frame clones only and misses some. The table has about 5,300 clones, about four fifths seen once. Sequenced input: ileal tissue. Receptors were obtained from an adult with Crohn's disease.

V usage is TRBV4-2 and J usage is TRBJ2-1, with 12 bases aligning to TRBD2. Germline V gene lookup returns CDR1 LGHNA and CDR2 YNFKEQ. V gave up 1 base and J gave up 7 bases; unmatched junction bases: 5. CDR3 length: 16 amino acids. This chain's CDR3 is CASSQALAGGRNEQFF. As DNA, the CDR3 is TGTGCCAGCAGCCAAGCGCTAGCGGGGGGGCGGAATGAGCAGTTCTTC.

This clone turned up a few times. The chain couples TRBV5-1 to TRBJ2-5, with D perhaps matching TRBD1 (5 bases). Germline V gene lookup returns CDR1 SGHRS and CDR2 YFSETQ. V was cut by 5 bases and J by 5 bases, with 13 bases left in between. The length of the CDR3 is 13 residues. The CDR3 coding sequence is TGCGCCAGCAGGGGGTCAGGGCCGGAGACCCAGTACTTC. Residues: CASRGSGPETQYF.

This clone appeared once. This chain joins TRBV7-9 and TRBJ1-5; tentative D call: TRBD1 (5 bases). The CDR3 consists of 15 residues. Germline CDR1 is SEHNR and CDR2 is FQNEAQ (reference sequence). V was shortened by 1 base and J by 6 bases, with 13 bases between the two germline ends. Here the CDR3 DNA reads TGTGCCAGCAGCTTAGATGTGGCAGGGAGTCAGCCCCAGCATTTT. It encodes CASSLDVAGSQPQHF.

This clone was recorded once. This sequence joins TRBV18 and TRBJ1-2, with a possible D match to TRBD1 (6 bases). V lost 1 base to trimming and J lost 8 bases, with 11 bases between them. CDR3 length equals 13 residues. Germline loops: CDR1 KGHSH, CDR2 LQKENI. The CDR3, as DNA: TGTGCCAGCTCACCACAATCAGGGGACGGCTACACCTTC. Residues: CASSPQSGDGYTF.

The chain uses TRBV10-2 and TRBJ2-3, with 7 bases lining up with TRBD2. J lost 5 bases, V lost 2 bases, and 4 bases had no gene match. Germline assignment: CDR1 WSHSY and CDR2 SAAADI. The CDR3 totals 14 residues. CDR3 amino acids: CASSEMASGDTQYF. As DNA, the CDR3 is TGCGCCAGCAGTGAGATGGCTAGCGGAGATACGCAGTATTTT.

For the CDR3, the DNA is TGTGCCAGCAGCTTGACATTGACCTACGAGCAGTACTTC. It is translated as CASSLTLTYEQYF. The chain recombines TRBV7-9 with TRBJ2-7; D uncertain. CDR1 is SEHNR, CDR2 FQNEAQ, per germline (reference sequence). The CDR3 is made up of 13 amino acids. Trimming shortened V by 3 bases and J by 2 bases, and 8 bases separated the two germline ends. Full variable domain (outside the CDR3, taken from reference TRBV7-9 and TRBJ2-7): DTGVSQNPRHKITKRGQNVTFRCDPISEHNRLYWYRQTLGQGPEFLTYFQNEAQLEKSRLLSDRFSAERPKGSFSTLEIQRTEQGDSAMYLCASSLTLTYEQYFGPGTRLTVT.

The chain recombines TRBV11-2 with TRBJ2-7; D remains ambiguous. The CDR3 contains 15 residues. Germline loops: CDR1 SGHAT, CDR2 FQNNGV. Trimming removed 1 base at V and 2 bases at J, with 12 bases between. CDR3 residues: CASSLAQAGTYEQYF. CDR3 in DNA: TGTGCCAGCAGCTTAGCCCAGGCAGGTACCTACGAGCAGTACTTC.

The CDR3 region is CASSKGRDTEAFF. CDR3 coding DNA: TGTGCCAGCTCCAAGGGCAGGGACACTGAAGCTTTCTTT. This chain uses TRBV2 with TRBJ1-1, with D possibly matching TRBD1 (5 bases). This CDR3 is 13 amino acids long. CDR1 is SNHLY, CDR2 FYNNEI, per germline. V lost 8 bases and J 3 bases, leaving 13 bases between the germline ends.

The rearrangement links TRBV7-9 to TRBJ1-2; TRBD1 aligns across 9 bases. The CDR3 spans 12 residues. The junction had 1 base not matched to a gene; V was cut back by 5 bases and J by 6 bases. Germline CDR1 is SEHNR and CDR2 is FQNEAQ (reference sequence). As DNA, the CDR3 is TGTGCCAGCAGCGGGACAGGGAATGGCTACACCTTC. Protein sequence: CASSGTGNGYTF.

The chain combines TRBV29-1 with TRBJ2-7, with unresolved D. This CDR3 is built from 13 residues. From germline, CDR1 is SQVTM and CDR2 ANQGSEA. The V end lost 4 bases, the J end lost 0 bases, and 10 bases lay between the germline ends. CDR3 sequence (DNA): TGCAGCGTTGTTCAGAGGAGCTCCTACGAGCAGTACTTC. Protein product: CSVVQRSSYEQYF.

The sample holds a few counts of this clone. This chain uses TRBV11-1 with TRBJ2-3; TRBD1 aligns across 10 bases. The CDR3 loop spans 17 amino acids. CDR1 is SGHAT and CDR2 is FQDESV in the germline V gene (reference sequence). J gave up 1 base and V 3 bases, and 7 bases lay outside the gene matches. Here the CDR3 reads CASSFDRQGAGTDTQYF. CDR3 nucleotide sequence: TGTGCCAGCAGCTTTGACCGACAGGGGGCAGGCACAGATACGCAGTATTTT.

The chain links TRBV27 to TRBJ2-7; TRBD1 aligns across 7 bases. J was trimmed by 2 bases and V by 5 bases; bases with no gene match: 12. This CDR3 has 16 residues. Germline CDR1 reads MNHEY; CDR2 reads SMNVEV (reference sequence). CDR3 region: CASSILLEGAPYEQYF. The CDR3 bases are TGTGCCAGCAGTATCCTCCTTGAGGGGGCTCCCTACGAGCAGTACTTC.

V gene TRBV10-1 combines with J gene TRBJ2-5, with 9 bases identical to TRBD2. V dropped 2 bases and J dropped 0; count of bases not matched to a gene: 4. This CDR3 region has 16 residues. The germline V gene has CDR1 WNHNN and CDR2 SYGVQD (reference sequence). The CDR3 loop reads CASSEGLAGDQETQYF. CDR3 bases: TGCGCCAGCAGTGAGGGGTTAGCGGGGGACCAAGAGACCCAGTACTTC.

The CDR3 spells CASSLAGTMAYEQYF. The CDR3 bases are TGCGCCAGCAGCTTGGCCGGGACTATGGCCTACGAGCAGTACTTC. This rearrangement joins TRBV5-1 to TRBJ2-7; 7 nucleotides line up with TRBD2. The CDR3 contains 15 residues. Germline assignment: CDR1 SGHRS and CDR2 YFSETQ. The junction had 5 bases not matched to a gene; V was cut back by 0 bases and J by 2 bases.

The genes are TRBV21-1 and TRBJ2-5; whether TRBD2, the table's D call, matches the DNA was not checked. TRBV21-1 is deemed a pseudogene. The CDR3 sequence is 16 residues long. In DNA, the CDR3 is TGTGCCAGCAGCAAAAGTCGAGCTAGCGGGGGAGAGACCCAGTACTTC. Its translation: CASSKSRASGGETQYF.